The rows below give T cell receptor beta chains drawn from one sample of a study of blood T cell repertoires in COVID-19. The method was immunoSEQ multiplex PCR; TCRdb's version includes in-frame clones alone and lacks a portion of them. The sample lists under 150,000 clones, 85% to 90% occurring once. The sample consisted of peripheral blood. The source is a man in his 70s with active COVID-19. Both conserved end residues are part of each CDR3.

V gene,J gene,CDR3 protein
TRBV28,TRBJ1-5,CASSPGGASNQPQHF
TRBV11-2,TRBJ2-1,CASKDRVSYNEQFF
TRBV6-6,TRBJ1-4,CASTTYRDGDEKLFF
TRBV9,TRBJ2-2,CASSVTPGGDRATGELFF
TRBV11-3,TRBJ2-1,CASSGRGLNNEQFF
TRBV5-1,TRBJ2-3,CASSLGLARATDTQYF
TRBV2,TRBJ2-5,CASRGEQTKQETQYF
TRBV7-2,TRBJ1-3,CASSLDPGSGNTIYF
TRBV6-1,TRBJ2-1,CASSEAGGAGEQFF
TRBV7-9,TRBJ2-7,CASRASSYEQYF
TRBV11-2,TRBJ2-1,CASSLWREAYNEQFF
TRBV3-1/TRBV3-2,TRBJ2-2,CASSRRQGNTGELFF
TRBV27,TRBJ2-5,CASGPRTGQEETQYF
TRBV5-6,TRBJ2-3,CASSSVTDTQYF
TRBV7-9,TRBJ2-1,CASSSSGSQGEQFF
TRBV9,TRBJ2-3,CASSVGASPTDTQYF
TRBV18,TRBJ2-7,CASSTGIATYEQYF
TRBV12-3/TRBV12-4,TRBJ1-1,CASSFGGTEAFF
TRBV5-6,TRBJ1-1,CASSLGIDRTRQTEAFF
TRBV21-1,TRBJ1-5,CASKGGQGNRGTIPNSNQPQHF
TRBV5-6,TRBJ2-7,CASSFGTGKAYEQYF
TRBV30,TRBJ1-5,CAWSDGVSNQPQHF
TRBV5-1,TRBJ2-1,CASSLAASGRRVNEQFF
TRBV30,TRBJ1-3,CAWSVLEGHGNTIYF
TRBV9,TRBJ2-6,CASSPRELSLGANVLTF
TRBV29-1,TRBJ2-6,CSVVALRRGSSGANVLTF
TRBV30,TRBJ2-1,CAWSVGRGLEQFF
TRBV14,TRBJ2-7,CASSLGLAGYEQYF
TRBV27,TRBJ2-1,CASSILAGAGNEQFF
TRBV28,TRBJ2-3,CASSLGRMASTDTQYF
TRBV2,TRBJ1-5,CASSNQVSNQPQHF
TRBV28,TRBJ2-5,CASSLTAYGGAEETQYF
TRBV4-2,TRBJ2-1,CASSQDMRTSGRDEQFF
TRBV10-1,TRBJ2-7,CASSENVGGSYEQYF
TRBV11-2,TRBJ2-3,CASSLAVLSTDTQYF
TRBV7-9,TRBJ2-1,CASSLESSGRVGYNEQFF
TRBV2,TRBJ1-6,CASSETGQGSESPLHF
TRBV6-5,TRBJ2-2,CASSFSGLNTGELFF
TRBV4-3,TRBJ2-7,CASSRDRRTYEQYF
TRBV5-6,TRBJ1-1,CASSPDRDTEAFF
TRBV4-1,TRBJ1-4,CASSQERGEPMF
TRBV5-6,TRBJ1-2,CASSLGQGNYGYTF
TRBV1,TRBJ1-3,CTSSPFYRVHTIYF
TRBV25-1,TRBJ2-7,CASSELRAREGSYEQYF
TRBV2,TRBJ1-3,CASSILRDRRSGNTIYF
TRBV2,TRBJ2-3,CASSDSSGRGTQYF
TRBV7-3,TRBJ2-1,CASSPTGTGGWRSYNEQFF
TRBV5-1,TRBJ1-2,CASSFDRDGYTF
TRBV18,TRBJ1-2,CASSPLGTGGIDADGYTF
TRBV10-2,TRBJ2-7,CASANGRDLYEQYF
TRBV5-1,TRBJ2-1,CASSSDRDRGSNEQFF
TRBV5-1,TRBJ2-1,CASSLVGDEQFF
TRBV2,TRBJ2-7,CASSDGTGPISYEQYF
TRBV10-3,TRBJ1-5,CAISEGQGWPQHF
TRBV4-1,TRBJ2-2,CASSPTGRGGTGELFF
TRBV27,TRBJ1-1,CASRGRSLNTEAFF
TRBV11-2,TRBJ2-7,CASSLASSRGVLFEQYF